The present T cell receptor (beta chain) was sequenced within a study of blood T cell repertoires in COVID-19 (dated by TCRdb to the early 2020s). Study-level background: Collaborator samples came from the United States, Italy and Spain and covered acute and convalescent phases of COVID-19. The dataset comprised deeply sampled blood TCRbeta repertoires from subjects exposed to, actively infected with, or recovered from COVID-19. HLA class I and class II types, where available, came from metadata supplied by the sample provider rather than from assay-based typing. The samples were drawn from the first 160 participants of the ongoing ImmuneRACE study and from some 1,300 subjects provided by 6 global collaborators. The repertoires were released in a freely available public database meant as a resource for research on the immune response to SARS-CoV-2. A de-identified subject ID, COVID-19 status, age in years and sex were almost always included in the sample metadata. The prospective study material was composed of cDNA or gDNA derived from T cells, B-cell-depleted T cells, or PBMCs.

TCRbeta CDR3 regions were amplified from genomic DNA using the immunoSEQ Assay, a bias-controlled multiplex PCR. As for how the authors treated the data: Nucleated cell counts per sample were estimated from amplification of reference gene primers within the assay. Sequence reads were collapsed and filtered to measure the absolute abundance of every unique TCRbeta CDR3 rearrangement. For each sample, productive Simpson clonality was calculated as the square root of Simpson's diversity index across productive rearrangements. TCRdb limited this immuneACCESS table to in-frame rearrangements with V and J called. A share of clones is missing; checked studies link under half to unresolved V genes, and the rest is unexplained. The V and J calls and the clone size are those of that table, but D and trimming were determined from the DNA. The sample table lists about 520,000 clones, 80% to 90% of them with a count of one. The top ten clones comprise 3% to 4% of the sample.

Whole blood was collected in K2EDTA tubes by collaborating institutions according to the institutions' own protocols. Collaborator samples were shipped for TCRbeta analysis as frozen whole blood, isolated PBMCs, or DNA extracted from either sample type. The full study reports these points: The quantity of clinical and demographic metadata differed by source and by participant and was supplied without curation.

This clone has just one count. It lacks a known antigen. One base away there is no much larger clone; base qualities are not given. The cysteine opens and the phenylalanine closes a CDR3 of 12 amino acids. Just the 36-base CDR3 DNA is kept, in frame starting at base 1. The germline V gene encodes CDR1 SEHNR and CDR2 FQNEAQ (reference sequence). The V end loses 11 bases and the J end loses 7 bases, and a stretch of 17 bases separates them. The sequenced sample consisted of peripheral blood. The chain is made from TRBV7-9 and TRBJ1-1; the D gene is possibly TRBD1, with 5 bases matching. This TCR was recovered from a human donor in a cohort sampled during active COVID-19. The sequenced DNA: TGTGCCGGAAGTATTCAGGGAAATGAAGCTTTCTTT. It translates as CAGSIQGNEAFF.